The clone carrying this T cell receptor (beta chain) appeared a single time. Antigen: not known. From germline, CDR1 is SGHTA and CDR2 FQGNSA. After removal of 5 bases from V and 5 bases from J, the junction contained 6 bases not matched to a gene. This CDR3 is built from 16 residues. The sample is drawn from a study of T cell responses to AZD1222 COVID-19 vaccine. Study observations and caveats: Two AZD1222 administrations were followed by greater Spike-specific TCR breadth and depth. Unmutated variant regions are reportedly the target of nearly half of TCRs that are spike-specific. It was only six AZD1222 recipients who were seropositive at baseline. The study sampled repertoires only after the peak T cell response.

TCRdb's copy holds only in-frame clones and misses some; the assay was immunoSEQ multiplex PCR. This table has 180,000 or so clones, more than 75% appearing once. The sequences come from peripheral blood, collected 28 days after the second AZD1222 dose. This clonotype was obtained from an adult who received the AZD1222 COVID-19 vaccine. This chain connects TRBV7-2 to TRBJ2-2; 12 bases map to TRBD2. CDR3 DNA sequence: TGTGCCAGCAGCCGTACTAGCGGGAGGATTACCGGGGAGCTGTTTTTT. It yields the protein CASSRTSGRITGELFF.